What follows describes a single T cell receptor (beta chain). Its cognate antigen is unknown. TCRdb fed the reads into MiXCR, producing one record per CDR3 protein. Of 200,000 to 250,000 distinct CDR3 sequences listed, approximately 24% are singletons. There are 13 residues in the CDR3. Trimming shortened V by 0 bases and J by 2 bases, and 6 bases separated the two germline ends. Per germline, CDR1 DFQATT and CDR2 SNEGSKA (reference sequence). The data belong to a study of T cell repertoires in cytomegalovirus infection. Background on the study: Public signatures in TCR beta pointed to CMV infection and matching HLA type.

Study-wide findings and caveats: CMV-specific TCR beta clonotypes restricted by HLA-C were the ones dominating the ex vivo response.

The clonotype originates from a human donor in good health (CMV status not recorded). Some clones in this sample may be carry-over from other donors' samples. The chain uses TRBV20-1 and TRBJ2-3; D not certain. The sample taken for sequencing was CD8+ T cells from PBMCs. The DNA of the CDR3 is TGCAGTGCTAGAGATTGGGACACAGATACGCAGTATTTT. Its protein is CSARDWDTDTQYF.